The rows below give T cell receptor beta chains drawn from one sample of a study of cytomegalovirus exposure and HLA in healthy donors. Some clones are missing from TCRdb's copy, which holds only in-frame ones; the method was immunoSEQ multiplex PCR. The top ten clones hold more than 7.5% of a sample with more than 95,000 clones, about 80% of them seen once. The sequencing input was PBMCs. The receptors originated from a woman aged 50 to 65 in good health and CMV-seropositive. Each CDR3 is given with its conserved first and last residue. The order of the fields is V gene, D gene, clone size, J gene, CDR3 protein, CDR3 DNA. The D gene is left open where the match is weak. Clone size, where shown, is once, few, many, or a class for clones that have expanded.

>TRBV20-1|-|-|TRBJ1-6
CSASEDAPLHF
TGCAGTGCTAGCGAGGATGCACCCCTCCACTTT
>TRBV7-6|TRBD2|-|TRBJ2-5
CASSLAVRSGRIGETQYF
TGTGCCAGCAGCTTAGCGGTCAGGAGCGGGAGGATAGGAGAGACCCAGTACTTC
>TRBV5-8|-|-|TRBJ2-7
CASSLRGAPEQYF
TGTGCCAGCAGCTTACGGGGTGCCCCCGAGCAGTACTTC
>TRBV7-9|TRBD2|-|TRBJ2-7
CASSPSGAGYEQYF
TGTGCCAGCAGCCCTAGCGGGGCTGGGTACGAGCAGTACTTC
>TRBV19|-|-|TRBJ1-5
CASSSGQRPQHF
TGTGCCAGTAGTTCGGGACAACGGCCCCAGCATTTT
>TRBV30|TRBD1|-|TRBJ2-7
CAWSGRTGGWSEQYF
TGTGCCTGGAGTGGCCGGACAGGGGGCTGGAGCGAGCAGTACTTC
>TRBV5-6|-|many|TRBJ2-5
CASSLLTGEAETQYF
TGTGCCAGCAGCTTGCTTACAGGGGAGGCAGAGACCCAGTACTTC
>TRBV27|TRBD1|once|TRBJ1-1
CASSNTGGNTEAFF
TGTGCCAGCAGTAACACAGGGGGGAACACTGAAGCTTTCTTT
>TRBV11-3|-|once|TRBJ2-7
CASSLDLRAYYYEQYF
TGTGCCAGCAGCTTAGATCTTCGAGCTTACTACTACGAGCAGTACTTC
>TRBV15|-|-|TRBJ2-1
CATSPRLSSYNEQFF
TGTGCCACCAGCCCTCGACTAAGCTCCTACAATGAGCAGTTCTTC
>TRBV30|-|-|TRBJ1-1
CAWSVARGDTEAFF
TGTGCCTGGAGTGTGGCCAGGGGTGATACTGAAGCTTTCTTT
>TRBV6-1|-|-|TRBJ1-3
CASVYSGNTIYF
TGTGCCAGCGTCTACTCTGGAAACACCATATATTTT
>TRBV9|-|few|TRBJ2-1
CASSVVTGSYNEQFF
TGTGCCAGCAGCGTAGTGACAGGCTCCTACAATGAGCAGTTCTTC
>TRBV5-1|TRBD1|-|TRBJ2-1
CASSLGPGTGRNEQFF
TGCGCCAGCAGCTTGGGCCCGGGGACAGGGCGCAATGAGCAGTTCTTC
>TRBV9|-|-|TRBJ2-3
CASSPRGGASVDTQYF
TGTGCCAGCAGCCCGCGTGGGGGGGCTTCGGTAGATACGCAGTATTTT
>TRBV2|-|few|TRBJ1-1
CASTVWGGTEAFF
TGTGCCAGTACTGTGTGGGGAGGAACTGAAGCTTTCTTT
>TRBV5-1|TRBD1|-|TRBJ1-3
CASSRDRGRSGNTIYF
TGCGCCAGCAGCAGGGACAGGGGCCGCTCTGGAAACACCATATATTTT
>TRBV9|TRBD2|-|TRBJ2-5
CASSGGGVRETQYF
TGTGCCAGCAGCGGGGGAGGGGTCCGGGAGACCCAGTACTTC
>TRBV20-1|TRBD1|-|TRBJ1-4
CSARQGPKLFF
TGCAGTGCTCGACAGGGGCCAAAACTGTTTTTT
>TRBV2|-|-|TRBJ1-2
CASSGYGYTF
TGTGCCAGCAGCGGCTATGGCTACACCTTC
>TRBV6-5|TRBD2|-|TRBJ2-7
CASSYNSGSPYEQYF
TGTGCCAGCAGTTACAACAGCGGGAGCCCCTACGAGCAGTACTTC
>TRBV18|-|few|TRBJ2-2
CASSPRSGTNTGELFF
TGTGCCAGCTCACCACGAAGCGGAACGAACACCGGGGAGCTGTTTTTT
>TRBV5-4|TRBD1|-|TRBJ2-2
CASSLKGTEKTGELFF
TGTGCCAGCAGCCTCAAGGGGACAGAAAAAACCGGGGAGCTGTTTTTT
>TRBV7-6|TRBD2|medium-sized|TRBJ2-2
CASSLAILAGGTGELFF
TGTGCCAGCAGCTTAGCGATACTAGCGGGCGGCACCGGGGAGCTGTTTTTT
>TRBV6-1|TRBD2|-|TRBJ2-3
CASSELQAGPTDTQYF
TGTGCCAGCAGTGAATTGCAAGCGGGACCCACAGATACGCAGTATTTT
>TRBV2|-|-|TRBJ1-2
CATRLPGADGYTF
TGTGCTACGAGACTACCAGGGGCGGACGGCTACACCTTC
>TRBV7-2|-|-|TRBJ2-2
CASSSIVSGVGGELFF
TGTGCCAGCAGCTCCATCGTCTCAGGGGTGGGCGGGGAGCTGTTTTTT
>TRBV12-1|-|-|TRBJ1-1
CASSFAQGTGGSEAFF
-
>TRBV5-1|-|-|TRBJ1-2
CASSLGPGSPLGYTF
TGCGCCAGCAGCTTGGGGCCCGGGAGCCCCTTAGGCTACACCTTC
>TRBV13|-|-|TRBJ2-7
CASSSRYEQYF
TGTGCCAGCAGCAGTCGATACGAGCAGTACTTC
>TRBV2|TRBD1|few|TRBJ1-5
CASSGQGADQPQHF
TGTGCCAGCAGTGGACAGGGGGCAGATCAGCCCCAGCATTTT
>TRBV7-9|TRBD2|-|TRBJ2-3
CASSSENERDPRTDTQYF
TGTGCCAGCAGCTCTGAAAACGAGCGGGACCCACGGACAGATACGCAGTATTTT
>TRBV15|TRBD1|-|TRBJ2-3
CATSRVGRGPTDTQYF
TGTGCCACCAGCAGAGTGGGCAGGGGGCCGACAGATACGCAGTATTTT
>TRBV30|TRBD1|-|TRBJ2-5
CAWSRGQGAETQYF
TGTGCCTGGAGCCGGGGACAGGGGGCAGAGACCCAGTACTTC
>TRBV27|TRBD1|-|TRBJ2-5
CASSLGQGFGTQYF
TGTGCCAGCAGTTTGGGACAGGGCTTTGGGACCCAGTACTTC
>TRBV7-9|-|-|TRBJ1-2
CASSLGGDGYTF
TGTGCCAGCAGCTTAGGGGGAGATGGCTACACCTTC
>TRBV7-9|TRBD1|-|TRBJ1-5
CASSRGTGHSNQPQHF
TGTGCCAGCAGCCGAGGGACAGGGCATAGCAATCAGCCCCAGCATTTT
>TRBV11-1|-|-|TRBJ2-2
CASSPSGQNTGELFF
TGTGCCAGCAGCCCCTCGGGACAGAACACCGGGGAGCTGTTTTTT
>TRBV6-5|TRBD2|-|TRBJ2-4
CASTYTGGLAKNIQYF
TGTGCCAGCACTTACACGGGGGGGCTAGCCAAAAACATTCAGTACTTC
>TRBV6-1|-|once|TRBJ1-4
CASSEVRGLNEKLFF
TGTGCCAGCAGTGAGGTCAGAGGATTGAATGAAAAACTGTTTTTT
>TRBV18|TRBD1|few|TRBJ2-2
CASSPLAGGNTGELFF
TGTGCCAGCTCACCACTAGCAGGGGGCAACACCGGGGAGCTGTTTTTT
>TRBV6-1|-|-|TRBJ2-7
CASSERRYEQYF
TGTGCCAGCAGTGAAAGGCGGTACGAGCAGTACTTC
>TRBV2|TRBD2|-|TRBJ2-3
CASGTSVPDTQYF
TGTGCCAGCGGGACTAGCGTACCGGATACGCAGTATTTT
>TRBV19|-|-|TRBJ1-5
CASSIVGAGQPQHF
TGTGCCAGTAGTATAGTAGGGGCAGGACAGCCCCAGCATTTT
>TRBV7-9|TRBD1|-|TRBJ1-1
CASSPRGQGRTEAFF
TGTGCCAGCAGCCCCCGCGGACAGGGGAGAACTGAAGCTTTCTTT
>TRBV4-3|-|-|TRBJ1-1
CASSQEHSPGKNTEAFF
TGCGCCAGCAGCCAAGAACATAGCCCGGGGAAGAACACTGAAGCTTTCTTT
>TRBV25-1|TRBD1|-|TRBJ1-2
CASSEDRQGVNYGYTF
TGTGCCAGCAGTGAAGATAGGCAGGGGGTAAACTATGGCTACACCTTC
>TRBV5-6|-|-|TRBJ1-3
CASSLGVAVSSGNTIYF
TGTGCCAGCAGCTTGGGCGTCGCGGTGAGCTCTGGAAACACCATATATTTT
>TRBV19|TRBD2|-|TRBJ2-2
CASSILAGGGPGELFF
TGTGCCAGTAGTATACTAGCGGGAGGTGGACCCGGGGAGCTGTTTTTT
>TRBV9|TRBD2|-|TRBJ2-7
CASSVGGGAVVGQYF
TGTGCCAGCAGCGTAGGCGGGGGGGCTGTAGTTGGGCAGTACTTC
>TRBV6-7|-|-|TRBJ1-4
CASTHNRAGKEKLFF
TGTGCCAGCACCCATAACAGGGCAGGAAAAGAAAAACTGTTTTTT
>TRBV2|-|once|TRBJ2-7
CASSEPGVSYEQYF
TGTGCCAGCAGTGAGCCAGGGGTATCCTACGAGCAGTACTTC
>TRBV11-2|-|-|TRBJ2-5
CASSLLPTRDKKETQYF
TGTGCCAGCAGCTTACTCCCAACCCGCGACAAAAAAGAGACCCAGTACTTC
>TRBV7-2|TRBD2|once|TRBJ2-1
CATAFGGARNEQFF
TGTGCCACTGCGTTCGGGGGGGCAAGGAATGAGCAGTTCTTC
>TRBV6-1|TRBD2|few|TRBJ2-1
CASSPDAGAYNEQFF
TGTGCCAGCAGTCCCGACGCGGGGGCCTACAATGAGCAGTTCTTC
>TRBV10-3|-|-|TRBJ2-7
CAISGAGTSYEQYF
TGTGCCATCAGTGGGGCGGGAACCTCCTACGAGCAGTACTTC
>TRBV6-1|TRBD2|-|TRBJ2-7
CASSGWGGDEQYF
TGTGCCAGCAGTGGTTGGGGGGGGGACGAGCAGTACTTC
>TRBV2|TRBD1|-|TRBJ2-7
CASSERTGGPYEQYF
TGTGCCAGCAGTGAAAGGACAGGGGGCCCCTACGAGCAGTACTTC
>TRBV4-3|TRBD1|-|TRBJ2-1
CASSQDPTGAGEQFF
TGCGCCAGCAGCCAAGATCCAACAGGGGCCGGTGAGCAGTTCTTC